Shown below are 21 T cell receptor beta chains from a single sample sequenced in a study of blood T cells in healthy people across ages. Primers used in a second PCR of about 6 to 11 cycles were a sample-barcoded 5' primer and a J-beta primer mix. TCRdb fed the 5' RACE reads into MiXCR, producing one record per CDR3 protein. The table records about 680,000 distinct CDR3 sequences, around 45% of them present only once. The source material was blood. The source of these receptors is a woman aged 55-70 years in good health.

This clonotype was found a few times. The rearrangement links TRBV28 to TRBJ2-7; D is perhaps TRBD2 (5 bases). CDR3 length: 15 residues. Between the trimmed V and J ends, which lost 2 bases and 0 bases, there was a span of 11 bases. Per the germline V gene, CDR1 is MDHEN and CDR2 is SYDVKM. CDR3 amino acids: CASSLGSTRSYEQYF. The CDR3 nucleotides read TGTGCCAGCAGTTTAGGGAGTACCCGCTCCTACGAGCAGTACTTC.

This clonotype was seen a handful of times. The V and J genes are TRBV6-2 or TRBV6-3 and TRBJ2-7; TRBD2 matches at 12 bases. The length of the CDR3 is 16 residues. The V and J ends lost 7 bases and 7 bases, in that order; junction bases with no gene match: 14. Per germline, CDR1 MNHEY and CDR2 SVGEGT. CDR3 residues: CASTPNLAGGTSEQYF. The CDR3 region has the DNA TGTGCCAGCACACCCAATCTAGCGGGAGGGACGAGTGAGCAGTACTTC.

This clonotype was counted a few times. The rearrangement uses TRBV7-3 and TRBJ2-3; 12 bases fit TRBD2. After removal of 6 bases from V and 2 bases from J, the junction contained 3 bases not matched to a gene. This CDR3 contains 15 residues. Germline V lookup: CDR1 SGHTA, CDR2 FQGTGA. The CDR3 loop reads CASSSSGRDTDTQYF. CDR3 DNA sequence: TGTGCCAGCAGTTCTAGCGGGAGGGACACAGATACGCAGTATTTT.

This chain uses TRBV29-1 with TRBJ2-7; D is perhaps TRBD1 or TRBD2 (6 bases each). V lost 5 bases and J 4 bases, leaving 15 bases between the germline ends. Germline lookup yields CDR1 SQVTM and CDR2 ANQGSEA. The CDR3 extends over 13 amino acids. The CDR3 sequence is CSVRNREAYEQYF. The CDR3 DNA follows: TGCAGCGTTCGCAACAGGGAGGCTTACGAGCAGTACTTC.

There are a few counts of this clonotype. The V and J genes are TRBV12-3 or TRBV12-4 and TRBJ2-5; tentative D call: TRBD2 (6 bases). This CDR3 has 14 residues. V was cut by 8 bases and J by 2 bases, with 15 bases left in between. CDR3 region: CASRSGVGQETQYF. DNA of the CDR3: TGTGCCAGCCGATCGGGAGTGGGGCAAGAGACCCAGTACTTC.

The rearrangement uses TRBV28 and TRBJ2-7; 13 bases are a match to TRBD2. V shed 10 bases and J 4 bases; nucleotides not matched to a gene: 10. Germline V gives CDR1 MDHEN, CDR2 SYDVKM. The CDR3 is 15 residues long. For the CDR3, the DNA is TGTGCCAACCCAGCTCCGGGACTAGCGGGATACGAGCAGTACTTC. Translating gives CANPAPGLAGYEQYF.

The chain employs TRBV2 and TRBJ1-1, with D perhaps matching TRBD1 (5 bases). V was cut by 8 bases and J by 0 bases, with 16 bases left in between. This CDR3 contains 15 residues. Germline values: CDR1 SNHLY, CDR2 FYNNEI. CDR3 in DNA: TGTGCCAGCGACGAGGGGCTACGGATGAACACTGAAGCTTTCTTT. Protein sequence: CASDEGLRMNTEAFF.

V is TRBV18 and J is TRBJ2-5, with D unclear. The CDR3 runs to 13 residues. Germline V gene lookup returns CDR1 KGHSH and CDR2 LQKENI. Deletions cut 2 bases from V and 5 bases from J, with 9 bases between. This chain's CDR3 is CASSPSTMETQYF. The DNA of the CDR3 is TGTGCCAGCTCACCATCAACTATGGAGACCCAGTACTTC.

V is TRBV4-3 and J is TRBJ2-3; D gene ambiguous. The CDR3 consists of 13 residues. Germline CDR1 reads LGHNA; CDR2 reads YSLEER. Trimming pared 5 bases from V and 5 bases from J, leaving 11 bases between. CDR3 nucleotide sequence: TGCGCCAGCAGCTCGACCCGAGTAGATACGCAGTATTTT. Translation gives CASSSTRVDTQYF.

The chain recombines TRBV4-1 with TRBJ2-1, with 10 nucleotides matching TRBD2. The CDR3 extends over 16 amino acids. Trimming at V came to 3 bases and at J to 1 base, leaving 3 bases not matched to a gene. Germline V gives CDR1 MGHRA, CDR2 YSYEKL. This chain's CDR3 is CASSQGLASSYNEQFF. As DNA, the CDR3 is TGCGCCAGCAGCCAGGGACTAGCGAGTTCCTACAATGAGCAGTTCTTC.

The rearrangement uses TRBV2 and TRBJ2-3; D possibly corresponds to TRBD2 (6 bases). The CDR3 runs 17 residues. Trimming removed 4 bases at V and 1 base at J, with 18 bases between. Germline V CDR1 and CDR2: SNHLY, FYNNEI. In DNA, the CDR3 is TGTGCCAGCAGTGTGGGGACCAGGGCGGGACGCACAGATACGCAGTATTTT. It is translated as CASSVGTRAGRTDTQYF.

The V gene is TRBV7-8, the J gene TRBJ2-7, with 7 bases matching TRBD2. V trimming: 4 bases; J trimming: 2 bases; junction bases outside the gene matches: 5. This CDR3 contains 14 residues. In germline, CDR1 is SGHVS, CDR2 FQNEAQ. The CDR3 is CASSSKGRAYEQYF. The CDR3 nucleotides are TGTGCCAGCAGCTCCAAAGGGAGGGCCTACGAGCAGTACTTC. The variable domain in full, with the rest retrieved from reference TRBV7-8 and TRBJ2-7, is GAGVSQSPRYKVAKRGQDVALRCDPISGHVSLFWYQQALGQGPEFLTYFQNEAQLDKSGLPSDRFFAERPEGSVSTLKIQRTQQEDSAVYLCASSSKGRAYEQYFGPGTRLTVT.

This CDR3 is CASSPFRTSGRAGEQFF. CDR3 DNA: TGTGCCAGCAGCCCGTTCCGGACTAGCGGGAGGGCAGGTGAGCAGTTCTTC. J is TRBJ2-1 and V is TRBV5-8; 15 nucleotides line up with TRBD2. V lost 4 bases and J lost 9; bases outside the gene matches: 11. Germline CDR1 is SGHTS and CDR2 is YDEGEE. The length of the CDR3 is 17 residues.

V and J are TRBV7-9 and TRBJ2-1; 7 bases are shared with TRBD1. Germline lookup yields CDR1 SEHNR and CDR2 FQNEAQ (reference sequence). CDR3 size: 13 residues. V was pared by 8 bases and J by 5 bases, with 6 bases of the junction left unmatched. For the CDR3, the DNA is TGTGCCAGCGCCCTGGGACAGAACAATGAGCAGTTCTTC. It is translated as CASALGQNNEQFF.

A few counts support this clonotype. The chain recombines TRBV7-2 with TRBJ2-5, with a tentative D call TRBD2 (6 bases). V lost 7 bases and J 1 base, leaving 13 bases between the germline ends. The CDR3 spans 14 residues. Germline assignment: CDR1 SGHTA and CDR2 FQGNSA. The CDR3, as DNA: TGTGCCAGCAAACGGGGGAGTCCCCAAGAGACCCAGTACTTC. Its translation is CASKRGSPQETQYF.

The J gene is TRBJ1-6, the V gene TRBV7-2, with 9 bases matching TRBD1. Germline V lookup: CDR1 SGHTA, CDR2 FQGNSA. The CDR3 totals 18 residues. V dropped 5 bases and J dropped 10; count of bases not matched to a gene: 18. The CDR3: CASSLSPTDRGIKSPLHF. In nucleotides, the CDR3 is TGTGCCAGCAGCCTTTCCCCCACCGACAGGGGGATTAAGTCACCCCTCCACTTT. Full variable domain (rest looked up from reference TRBV7-2 and TRBJ1-6): GAGVSQSPSNKVTEKGKDVELRCDPISGHTALYWYRQSLGQGLEFLIYFQGNSAPDKSGLPSDRFSAERTGGSVSTLTIQRTQQEDSAVYLCASSLSPTDRGIKSPLHFGNGTRLTVT.

This clonotype was recorded a few times. This rearrangement joins TRBV3-1 to TRBJ2-5; 7 nucleotides line up with TRBD1. The junction had 5 bases not matched to a gene; V was cut back by 5 bases and J by 5 bases. Germline CDR1 and CDR2: LGHDT and YNNKEL (reference sequence). The CDR3 is 13 residues long. The CDR3: CASSDRVWETQYF. The CDR3 coding sequence is TGTGCCAGCAGCGACAGGGTCTGGGAGACCCAGTACTTC.

This clonotype appeared a single time. J is TRBJ2-3 and V is TRBV27; TRBD2 matches 8 bases. V dropped 6 bases and J dropped 5; count of bases not matched to a gene: 13. In germline, CDR1 is MNHEY, CDR2 SMNVEV (reference sequence). There are 16 residues in the CDR3. This CDR3 reads CASRPGFGRAGDTQYF. The CDR3 coding sequence is TGTGCCAGCAGGCCCGGTTTCGGGAGGGCCGGAGATACGCAGTATTTT.

The chain joins TRBV3-1 to TRBJ2-3; 12 bases agree with TRBD2. The CDR3 runs 17 residues. The J segment lost 1 base and the V segment lost 3 bases, leaving 5 bases of the junction unmatched. Germline CDR1 and CDR2: LGHDT and YNNKEL (reference sequence). In DNA form, the CDR3 reads TGTGCCAGCAGCCACCGACTAGCGGGAGTCGGCACAGATACGCAGTATTTT. Protein sequence: CASSHRLAGVGTDTQYF.

The CDR3 spells CSVVRTGGWETQYF. For the CDR3, the DNA is TGCAGCGTTGTTAGGACAGGGGGCTGGGAGACCCAGTACTTC. This chain links TRBV29-1 with TRBJ2-5, with 11 bases matching TRBD1. CDR1 SQVTM and CDR2 ANQGSEA come from the germline V gene. The CDR3 sequence is 14 residues long. With V trimmed by 4 bases and J by 5 bases, 6 bases remained unmatched. Full variable domain (rest looked up from reference TRBV29-1 and TRBJ2-5): SAVISQKPSRDICQRGTSLTIQCQVDSQVTMMFWYRQQPGQSLTLIATANQGSEATYESGFVIDKFPISRPNLTFSTLTVSNMSPEDSSIYLCSVVRTGGWETQYFGPGTRLLVL.

This clonotype was picked up a small number of times. The chain joins TRBV7-2 to TRBJ2-5, with 12 positions matching TRBD2. The V gene end was trimmed by 4 bases and the J gene end by 6 bases; junction bases not matched to a gene: 15. Germline V gives CDR1 SGHTA, CDR2 FQGNSA. The CDR3 is made up of 18 amino acids. CDR3 bases: TGTGCCAGCAGCTACTATACCGCACCTAGCGGGAGGGTAAAGACCCAGTACTTC. Protein sequence: CASSYYTAPSGRVKTQYF.